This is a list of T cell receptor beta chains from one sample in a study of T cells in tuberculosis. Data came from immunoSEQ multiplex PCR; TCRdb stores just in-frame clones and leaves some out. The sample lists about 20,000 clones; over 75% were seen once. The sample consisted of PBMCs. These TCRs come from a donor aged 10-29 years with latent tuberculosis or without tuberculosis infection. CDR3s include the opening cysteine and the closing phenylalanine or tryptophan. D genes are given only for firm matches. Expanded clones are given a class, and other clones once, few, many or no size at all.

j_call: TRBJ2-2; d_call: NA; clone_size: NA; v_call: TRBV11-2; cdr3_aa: CASSRGTLNTGELFF; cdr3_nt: TGTGCCAGCAGCCGCGGGACTTTGAACACCGGGGAGCTGTTTTTT
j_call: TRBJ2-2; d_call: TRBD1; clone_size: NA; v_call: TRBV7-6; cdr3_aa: CASRGGLGELFF; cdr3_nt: TGTGCCAGCAGAGGGGGCCTCGGGGAGCTGTTTTTT
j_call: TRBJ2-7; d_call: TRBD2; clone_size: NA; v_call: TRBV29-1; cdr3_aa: CSVRGLAGVYEQYF; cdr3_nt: TGCAGCGTACGGGGACTAGCGGGGGTATACGAGCAGTACTTC
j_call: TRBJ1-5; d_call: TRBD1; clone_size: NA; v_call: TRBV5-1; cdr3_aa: CASSLVTGANQPQHF; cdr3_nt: TGCGCCAGCAGCTTGGTGACAGGGGCCAATCAGCCCCAGCATTTT
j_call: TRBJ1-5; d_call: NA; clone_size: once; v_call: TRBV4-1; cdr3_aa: CASSQDGRDQPQHF; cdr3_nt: TGCGCCAGCAGCCAAGATGGGAGAGATCAGCCCCAGCATTTT
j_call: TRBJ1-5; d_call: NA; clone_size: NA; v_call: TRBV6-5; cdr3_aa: CASSYGQGNQPQHF; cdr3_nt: TGTGCCAGCAGTTACGGGCAGGGGAATCAGCCCCAGCATTTT
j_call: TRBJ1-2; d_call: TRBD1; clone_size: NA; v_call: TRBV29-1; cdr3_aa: CSSRGANYGYTF; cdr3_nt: TGCAGCTCCAGGGGGGCTAACTATGGCTACACCTTC
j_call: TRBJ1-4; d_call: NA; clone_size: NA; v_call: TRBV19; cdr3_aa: CASSIDQRRTNEKLFF; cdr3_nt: TGTGCCAGTAGTATAGATCAGCGGCGGACTAATGAAAAACTGTTTTTT
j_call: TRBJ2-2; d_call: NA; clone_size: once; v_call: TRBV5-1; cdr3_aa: CASSHQSLNGELFF; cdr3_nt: TGCGCCAGCAGCCACCAGTCCCTGAACGGGGAGCTGTTTTTT
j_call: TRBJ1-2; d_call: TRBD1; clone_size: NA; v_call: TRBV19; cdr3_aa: CASRAQGASHGYTF; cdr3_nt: TGTGCCAGTAGGGCACAGGGGGCGAGCCATGGCTACACCTTC
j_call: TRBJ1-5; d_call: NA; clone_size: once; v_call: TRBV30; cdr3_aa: CAWSLGGYQPQHF; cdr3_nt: TGTGCCTGGAGTTTAGGGGGTTATCAGCCCCAGCATTTT